This TCR beta chain came from a study of early stage breast cancer tumors. Study-level background: About 70% of the 16 invasive tumors were ER+, PR+ and HER2-. Broader study findings: Compared with adjacent normal breast, tumors showed approximately 2.5-fold denser, more clonal T cells. Most shared enriched TCRB sequences were commonly generated ones.

There are a few counts of this clone. Its antigen remains unknown. Blood replicates held 0.5 ug DNA, tumor or normal breast approximately 1.5 ug, two each. The assay was immunoSEQ multiplex PCR, and TCRdb's table has in-frame clones only and misses some. The sample records some 75,000 clones, roughly 84% being singletons. Source material: blood. This sequence was found in a person aged 55 to 69 with breast cancer.

For the CDR3, the DNA is TGTGCCAGCGGCAGGGTTTCCGGGGCCAACGTCCTGACTTTC. It codes for CASGRVSGANVLTF. The chain carries TRBV7-9 and TRBJ2-6, with D possibly TRBD1 on 5 matching bases. The CDR3 sequence is 14 residues long. Trimming took 8 bases from V and 4 from J, leaving 12 bases between them. Germline assignment: CDR1 SEHNR and CDR2 FQNEAQ (reference sequence).